These T cell receptor beta chains were read from a single sample in a study of cytomegalovirus exposure and HLA in healthy donors. The method was immunoSEQ multiplex PCR; TCRdb's version includes in-frame clones alone and lacks a portion of them. Among 100,000 or so clones listed, roughly 80% were seen once. Sequencing was done on a sample of PBMCs. The receptor source for this set is a man aged 40-50 years in good health and CMV-seronegative. Each CDR3 is given with its conserved first and last residue. The D gene is left open where the match is weak. A row's size may be missing; if present it is once, few, many or a size class.

CDR3,DNA,size,V,D,J
CASSMRGQGIYGYTF,TGTGCCAGTAGTATGAGAGGTCAGGGGATCTATGGCTACACCTTC,NA,TRBV19,NA,TRBJ1-2
CASSFQGIGEAFF,TGTGCCAGCAGCTTTCAGGGTATAGGTGAAGCTTTCTTT,few,TRBV5-4,NA,TRBJ1-1
CASSAAAGYTF,TGTGCCAGCAGCGCGGCGGCTGGCTACACCTTC,NA,TRBV9,NA,TRBJ1-2
CASSVEGQPTEAFF,TGTGCCAGCAGCGTAGAGGGACAGCCCACGGAAGCTTTCTTT,NA,TRBV9,TRBD1,TRBJ1-1
CASSFSGETQYF,TGCGCCAGCAGCTTTAGCGGGGAGACCCAGTACTTC,NA,TRBV5-1,TRBD2,TRBJ2-5
CASSLGRSTDTQYF,TGTGCCAGCAGCTTAGGTCGTAGCACAGATACGCAGTATTTT,NA,TRBV7-9,NA,TRBJ2-3
CASSLRRTGYGYTF,TGTGCCAGCAGCTTAAGGCGGACAGGGTACGGCTACACCTTC,NA,TRBV7-3,TRBD1,TRBJ1-2
CASSHSGQGSDTQYF,TGTGCCAGCAGCCATTCTGGACAGGGGAGCGATACGCAGTATTTT,NA,TRBV6-5,TRBD1,TRBJ2-3
CSSSLYYEQYF,TGTTCCAGCAGCTTATACTACGAGCAGTACTTC,few,TRBV7-9,NA,TRBJ2-7
CASSYSGGPTGELFF,TGTGCCAGCAGCTATAGCGGGGGGCCTACCGGGGAGCTGTTTTTT,NA,TRBV7-6,TRBD2,TRBJ2-2
CASSWDSAYEQYF,TGTGCCAGCAGTTGGGACTCAGCCTACGAGCAGTACTTC,NA,TRBV6-6,NA,TRBJ2-7
CASIGNEQFF,TGTGCCAGCATCGGCAATGAGCAGTTCTTC,once,TRBV6-6,NA,TRBJ2-1
CASSLGRGGRETQYF,TGTGCCAGCAGCTTAGGGCGGGGGGGCAGAGAGACCCAGTACTTC,NA,TRBV11-1,TRBD2,TRBJ2-5
CASSITRSPQETQYF,TGTGCCAGCAGCATAACTAGATCCCCACAAGAGACCCAGTACTTC,NA,TRBV2,NA,TRBJ2-5
CASSLSSQETQYF,TGTGCCAGCAGCTTGAGTAGTCAAGAGACCCAGTACTTC,NA,TRBV5-6,NA,TRBJ2-5
CASGLEWTPYEQYF,TGTGCTAGTGGTTTGGAGTGGACACCCTACGAGCAGTACTTC,NA,TRBV12-5,NA,TRBJ2-7
CASSLTVAPADTQYF,TGTGCCAGCAGCTTAACGGTCGCGCCGGCAGATACGCAGTATTTT,NA,TRBV5-4,NA,TRBJ2-3
CASSSGTYTTTDTQYF,TGTGCCAGCAGCTCGGGGACATATACGACCACAGATACGCAGTATTTT,NA,TRBV11-3,NA,TRBJ2-3
CASSFGLAGGETQYF,TGTGCCAGCAGTTTCGGACTAGCGGGGGGTGAGACCCAGTACTTC,NA,TRBV6-6,TRBD2,TRBJ2-5
CAISDGTGGTEAFF,TGTGCCATCAGTGATGGGACAGGCGGCACTGAAGCTTTCTTT,NA,TRBV10-3,TRBD1,TRBJ1-1
CAISDPGTGGTLFGEQYF,TGTGCCATCAGTGACCCCGGGACAGGGGGCACTCTTTTCGGGGAGCAGTACTTC,NA,TRBV10-3,TRBD1,TRBJ2-7
CASRLRPRGQPQHF,TGTGCAAGTCGCTTAAGGCCGCGGGGGCAGCCCCAGCATTTT,NA,TRBV12-2,NA,TRBJ1-5
CASTQAVTLHF,TGTGCCAGCACCCAAGCTGTTACCCTCCACTTT,NA,TRBV6-1,NA,TRBJ1-6
CASSWGQKNSPLHF,TGTGCCAGCAGCTGGGGACAGAAAAATTCACCCCTCCACTTT,NA,TRBV11-2,TRBD1,TRBJ1-6
CASSLTGTSGGDTQYF,TGCGCCAGCAGCTTGACCGGGACTAGCGGGGGAGATACGCAGTATTTT,NA,TRBV5-1,TRBD2,TRBJ2-3
CASKTLTGSPLHF,TGTGCCAGTAAAACCCTAACGGGTTCACCCCTCCACTTT,NA,TRBV27,NA,TRBJ1-6
CATSRDKQGLTVLLTEAFF,TGTGCCACCAGCAGAGATAAGCAGGGGTTAACGGTCCTTCTTACTGAAGCTTTCTTT,few,TRBV15,NA,TRBJ1-1
CASSLVAGDSYGYTF,TGCGCCAGCAGCTTGGTAGCAGGAGACAGCTATGGCTACACCTTC,NA,TRBV5-1,NA,TRBJ1-2
CASSQEAGPSNQPQHF,TGCGCCAGCAGCCAAGAAGCAGGGCCTAGCAATCAGCCCCAGCATTTT,NA,TRBV4-1,NA,TRBJ1-5
CASSPQGGETQYF,TGTGCCAGCAGCCCACAGGGGGGGGAGACCCAGTACTTC,NA,TRBV7-6,NA,TRBJ2-5
CASSPRTGLRLDYGYTF,TGTGCCAGCAGCCCCCGGACAGGGCTCCGTCTTGACTATGGCTACACCTTC,NA,TRBV7-2,TRBD1,TRBJ1-2
CASSLAAGYNEQFF,TGTGCCAGCAGCTTAGCGGCAGGCTACAATGAGCAGTTCTTC,NA,TRBV7-9,NA,TRBJ2-1
CASSLLSGQGYGYTF,TGCGCCAGCAGCTTGCTCTCGGGACAGGGCTATGGCTACACCTTC,NA,TRBV5-1,TRBD1,TRBJ1-2
CASSPPNSYSGNTIYF,TGTGCCAGCAGTCCCCCGAACAGTTATTCCGGAAACACCATATATTTT,NA,TRBV28,NA,TRBJ1-3
CASSLRDRGNYGYTF,TGCGCCAGCAGCCTCCGGGACAGGGGAAACTATGGCTACACCTTC,NA,TRBV4-1,TRBD1,TRBJ1-2
CASRNDGQNTEAFF,TGTGCCAGCAGGAATGATGGCCAGAACACTGAAGCTTTCTTT,NA,TRBV6-1,NA,TRBJ1-1
CASSLYRGNTEAFF,TGTGCCAGCAGCTTATACAGGGGGAACACTGAAGCTTTCTTT,once,TRBV5-5,TRBD1,TRBJ1-1
CASSPRDRGSNQPQHF,TGTGCCAGCTCACCAAGGGACAGGGGGAGCAATCAGCCCCAGCATTTT,NA,TRBV18,TRBD1,TRBJ1-5
CASTGWADTQYF,TGTGCCAGTACGGGGTGGGCAGATACGCAGTATTTT,few,TRBV19,NA,TRBJ2-3
CASSLVRRQNTEAFF,TGTGCCAGCAGCTTGGTGCGGAGGCAGAACACTGAAGCTTTCTTT,NA,TRBV5-4,NA,TRBJ1-1
CASSLDRVSQETQYF,TGCGCCAGCAGCTTGGACAGAGTTTCTCAAGAGACCCAGTACTTC,NA,TRBV5-1,NA,TRBJ2-5
CASSLTGHEQYF,TGTGCCAGCAGCTTAACAGGTCACGAGCAGTACTTC,NA,TRBV7-2,NA,TRBJ2-7
CASSLGRGGYNEQFF,TGTGCCAGCAGCTTGGGGCGGGGGGGGTACAATGAGCAGTTCTTC,NA,TRBV7-3,TRBD2,TRBJ2-1
CASSRTGVRTEAFF,TGTGCCAGTAGTCGGACAGGGGTCCGCACTGAAGCTTTCTTT,NA,TRBV19,TRBD1,TRBJ1-1
CASSRDYRQETQYF,TGTGCCAGCTCACGGGACTACCGCCAAGAGACCCAGTACTTC,NA,TRBV18,TRBD2,TRBJ2-5
CASSTPQDTRNQPQHF,TGTGCCAGTAGTACCCCACAAGACACCCGCAATCAGCCCCAGCATTTT,few,TRBV19,NA,TRBJ1-5
CASSRIGQRYEQYF,TGTGCCAGCAGCCGGATCGGACAGCGCTACGAGCAGTACTTC,NA,TRBV5-6,NA,TRBJ2-7
CASSRTGGATGELFF,TGTGCCAGCAGCAGGACAGGGGGCGCGACCGGGGAGCTGTTTTTT,few,TRBV7-2,TRBD1,TRBJ2-2
CASSPGLSSRSTDTQYF,TGCGCCAGCAGCCCAGGACTATCTTCCCGCTCCACAGATACGCAGTATTTT,NA,TRBV5-1,NA,TRBJ2-3